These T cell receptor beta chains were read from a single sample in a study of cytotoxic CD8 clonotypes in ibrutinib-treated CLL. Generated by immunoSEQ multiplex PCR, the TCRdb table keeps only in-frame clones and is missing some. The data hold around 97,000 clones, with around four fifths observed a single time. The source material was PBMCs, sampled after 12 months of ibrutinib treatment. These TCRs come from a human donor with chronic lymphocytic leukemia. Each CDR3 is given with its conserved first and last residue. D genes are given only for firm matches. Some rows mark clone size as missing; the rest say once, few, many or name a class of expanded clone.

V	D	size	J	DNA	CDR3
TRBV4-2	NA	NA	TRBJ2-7	TGTGCCAGCAGCTTAGATCTGGGGGTAGAGTACTTC	CASSLDLGVEYF
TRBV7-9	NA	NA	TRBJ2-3	TGTGCCAGCAGCTTGTTTAGGGGTGGAGACACAGATACGCAGTATTTT	CASSLFRGGDTDTQYF
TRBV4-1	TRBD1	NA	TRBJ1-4	TGCGCCAGCAGCCACGAACGGGACAGGGGCAGGAATGAAAAACTGTTTTTT	CASSHERDRGRNEKLFF
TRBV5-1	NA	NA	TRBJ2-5	TGCGCCAGCGGGCAAGACAGTGCGGCCCAGTACTTC	CASGQDSAAQYF
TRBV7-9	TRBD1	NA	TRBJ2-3	TGTGCCAGCAGCCTGAGGGACAGTGGCACAGATACGCAGTATTTT	CASSLRDSGTDTQYF
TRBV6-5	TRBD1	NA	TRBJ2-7	TGTGCCAGCAGACAAACAGGGGGCGGTGTCCACGAGCAGTACTTC	CASRQTGGGVHEQYF
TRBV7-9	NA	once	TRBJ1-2	TGTGCCATCTCAGGGGACGGCTACACCTTC	CAISGDGYTF
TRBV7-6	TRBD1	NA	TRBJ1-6	TGTGCCAGCAGCTTGACGGGACAGGGAAAAAATTCACCCCTCCACTTT	CASSLTGQGKNSPLHF
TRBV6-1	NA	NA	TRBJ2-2	TGTGCCAGCAGTGAAAGGTGGAACACCGGGGAGCTGTTTTTT	CASSERWNTGELFF
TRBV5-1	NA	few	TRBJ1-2	TGCGCCAGCAGCTCGGGACACCTTGGCTACACCTTC	CASSSGHLGYTF
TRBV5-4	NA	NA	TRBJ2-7	TGTGCCAGCAGCGTAGGTCGTTCCCCTTACGAGCAGTACTTC	CASSVGRSPYEQYF
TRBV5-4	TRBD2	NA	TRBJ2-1	TGTGCCAGCAGCCCCGGGGGGACTAGCGGGGAGAATGAGCAGTTCTTC	CASSPGGTSGENEQFF
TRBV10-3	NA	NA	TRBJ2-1	TGTGCCATCACCATCGACAGCTCCTACAATGAGCAGTTCTTC	CAITIDSSYNEQFF
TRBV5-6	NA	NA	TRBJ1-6	TGTGCCAGCAGCTTATACGGAGGGGCCGTAAATTCACCCCTCCACTTT	CASSLYGGAVNSPLHF
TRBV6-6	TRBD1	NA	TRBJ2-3	TGTGCCAGCAGTACAGGACAGGGGATTGCAGATACGAAGTATTTT	CASSTGQGIADTKYF
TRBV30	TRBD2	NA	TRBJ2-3	TGTGCCTGGAGGAGCGGGGGGTCCGATACGCAGTATTTT	CAWRSGGSDTQYF
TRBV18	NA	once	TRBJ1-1	TGTGCCAGCTCACCCCCCGGCGGGGCGAACACTGAAGCTTTCTTT	CASSPPGGANTEAFF
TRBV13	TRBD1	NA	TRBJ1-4	TGTGCCAGCAGCCAGGGACAGGGGGCTAGAGAAAAACTGTTTTTT	CASSQGQGAREKLFF
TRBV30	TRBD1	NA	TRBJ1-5	TGTGCCTGGAGTAACAGGGGGCTCGGGCAGCCCCAGCATTTT	CAWSNRGLGQPQHF
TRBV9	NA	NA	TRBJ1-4	TGTGCCAGCAGTGGATGGACCGGGACCGCTAATGAAAAACTGTTTTTT	CASSGWTGTANEKLFF
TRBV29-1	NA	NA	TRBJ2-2	TGCAGCATCCGGGTGGACACCGGGGAGCTGTTTTTT	CSIRVDTGELFF
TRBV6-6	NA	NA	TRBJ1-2	TGTGCCAGCCGCTCGGGGGTGGAGGGCGGCTACACCTTC	CASRSGVEGGYTF
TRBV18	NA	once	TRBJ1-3	TGTGCCAGCTCACCGCAGGGAATCTCTGGAAACACCATATATTTT	CASSPQGISGNTIYF
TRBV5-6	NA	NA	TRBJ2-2	TGTGCCAGCAGCGGCTACTCCCACACCGGGGAGCTGTTTTTT	CASSGYSHTGELFF
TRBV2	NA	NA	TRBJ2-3	TGTGCCAGCAGTAAAGTAGGGGATAGAACAGATACGCAGTATTTT	CASSKVGDRTDTQYF
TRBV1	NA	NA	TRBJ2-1	TGCACCAGCAGCCAAGATCCGTCTAGCGGGGCCCACTCCTACAATGAGCAGTTCTTC	CTSSQDPSSGAHSYNEQFF
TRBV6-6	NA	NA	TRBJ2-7	TGTGCCAGCACCCCATCTGACGGGTACGAGCAGTACTTC	CASTPSDGYEQYF
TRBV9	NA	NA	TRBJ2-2	TGTGCCAGCAGCGTAGACTCGCACACCGGGGAGCTGTTTTTT	CASSVDSHTGELFF
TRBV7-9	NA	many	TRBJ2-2	TGTGCCAGCAGCTTAGGGGCCGCGTCCGGGGAGCTGTTTTTT	CASSLGAASGELFF
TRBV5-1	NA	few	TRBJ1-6	TGCGCCAGCAGCCATGAGGGCTTT	CASSHEGF
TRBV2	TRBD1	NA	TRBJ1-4	TGTGCCACACGACAGGGATGGGGTGAAAAACTGTTTTTT	CATRQGWGEKLFF
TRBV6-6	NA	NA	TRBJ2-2	TGTGCCAGCACGCGCCAGGGGACCGGGGAGCTGTTTTTT	CASTRQGTGELFF
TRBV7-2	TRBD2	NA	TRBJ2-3	TGTGCCAGCAGCTTAAAGACTAGCGGGGGGATTTCCACAGATACGCAGTATTTT	CASSLKTSGGISTDTQYF
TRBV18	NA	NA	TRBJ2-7	TGTGCCAGCTCGCCTCGGGGTTGGGGCGAGCAGTACTTC	CASSPRGWGEQYF
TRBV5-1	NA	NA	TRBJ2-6	TGCGCCAGCAGCTTGGGGGAGGCAAGCTCTGGGGCCAACGTCCTGACTTTC	CASSLGEASSGANVLTF
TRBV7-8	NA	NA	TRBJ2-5	TGTGCCAGCAACCTCGTTGGGGTCCAAGAGACCCAGTACTTC	CASNLVGVQETQYF
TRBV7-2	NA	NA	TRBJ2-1	TGTGCCAGCACCCCCTCGACTGTCTACAATGAGCAGTTCTTC	CASTPSTVYNEQFF
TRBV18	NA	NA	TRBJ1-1	TGTGCCAGCTCCTTGGGACAGAACACTGAAGCTTTCTTT	CASSLGQNTEAFF
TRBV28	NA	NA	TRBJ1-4	TGTGCCAGCAGGGGGACCGGGGATATCGAAAAACTGTTTTTT	CASRGTGDIEKLFF
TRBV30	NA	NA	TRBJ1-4	TGTGCCTGGAGTCCGACACCAACTAATGAAAAACTGTTTTTT	CAWSPTPTNEKLFF
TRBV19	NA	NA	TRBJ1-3	TGTGCCAATTCGTCCTCTGGAAACACCATATATTTT	CANSSSGNTIYF
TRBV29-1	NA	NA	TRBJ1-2	TGCAGCGTTATTGCACAATGGGACTATGGCTACACCTTC	CSVIAQWDYGYTF
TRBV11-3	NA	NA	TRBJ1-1	TGTGCCAGCAGCTTACTCGGGCGGATGAACACTGAAGCTTTCTTT	CASSLLGRMNTEAFF
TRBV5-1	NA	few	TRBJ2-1	TGCGCCAGCAGCTTGTTAAACACCGGGTACAATGAGCAGTTCTTC	CASSLLNTGYNEQFF
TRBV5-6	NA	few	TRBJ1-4	TGTGCCAGCAGGGCAGGCGGTGGGGAAGATGAAAAACTGTTTTTT	CASRAGGGEDEKLFF
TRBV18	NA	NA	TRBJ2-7	TGTGCCAGCTCACCTCAAAGCTCCTACGAGCAGTACTTC	CASSPQSSYEQYF
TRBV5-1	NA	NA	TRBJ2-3	TGCGCCAGCAGCCCGGCGGGTATGGAACTGTCAGATACGCAGTATTTT	CASSPAGMELSDTQYF
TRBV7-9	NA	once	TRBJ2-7	TGTGCCAGCAGCCCGGGACGCTCGATGGGAGAGCAGTACTTC	CASSPGRSMGEQYF
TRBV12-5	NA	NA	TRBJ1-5	TGTGCTAGTGGTTTGGTACTTGGGGGGGCGTGGCAGCCCCAGCATTTT	CASGLVLGGAWQPQHF
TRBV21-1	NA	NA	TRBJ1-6	TGTGCCAGCAGCAAAGGGGGGGTTTGGAATTCACCCCTCCACTTT	CASSKGGVWNSPLHF
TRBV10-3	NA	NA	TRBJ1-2	TGTGCCATCAACGGAGGTGTAGATCTCTATGGCTACACCTTC	CAINGGVDLYGYTF
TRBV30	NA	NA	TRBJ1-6	TGTGCCTGGAGTGGGGCTCGGGTATCACCCCTCCACTTT	CAWSGARVSPLHF
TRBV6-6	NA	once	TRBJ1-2	TGTGCCAGCACCCGGGGGGGGGAGTTGGGCTACACCTTC	CASTRGGELGYTF
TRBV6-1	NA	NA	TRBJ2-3	TGTGCCAGCAGTTTACGTGGGGACCCAGATACGCAGTATTTT	CASSLRGDPDTQYF
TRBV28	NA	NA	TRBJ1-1	TGTGCCAGCAGTTCCGCCCACACTGAAGCTTTCTTT	CASSSAHTEAFF